Listed below are T cell receptor beta chains from one sample, sequenced in a study of cytomegalovirus exposure and HLA in healthy donors. The repertoire was sequenced with immunoSEQ multiplex PCR; TCRdb's copy has only in-frame clones and lacks some. The sample carries 150,000 to 200,000 clones, around 77% recorded once. Sequences were obtained from PBMCs. The receptors originated from a female donor in good health and CMV-seronegative. Each CDR3 is given with its conserved first and last residue. Fields, in order: V gene, D gene, J gene, CDR3 protein. D genes are given only for firm matches.

TRBV5-6	.	.	CASSLSVDSYEQYF
TRBV5-1	.	TRBJ1-1	CASSLDSMNTEAFF
TRBV2	TRBD2	TRBJ2-5	CASSRTSGGRETQYF
TRBV30	TRBD1	TRBJ1-4	CGWTGVLNEKLFF
TRBV6-6	TRBD1	TRBJ2-7	CASSYRGRLGEQYF
TRBV28	TRBD1	TRBJ2-7	CASSDPGQGAYEQYF
TRBV9	.	TRBJ1-4	CASSVGGREGLFF
TRBV5-3	TRBD1	TRBJ2-7	CARSRRTGSTSYEQYF
TRBV7-3	.	TRBJ1-1	CASRTTGTEAFF
TRBV6-6	.	TRBJ1-4	CASTSGGGNNEKLFF
TRBV2	.	TRBJ2-1	CASRALSYNEQFF
TRBV28	TRBD2	TRBJ2-7	CASSSPGTSGSYEQYF
TRBV6-1	TRBD2	TRBJ2-1	CASSLSGETYNEQFF
TRBV28	.	TRBJ1-2	CASSLDQGGYTF
TRBV4-1	.	TRBJ2-5	CASSQVGAGETQYF
TRBV28	TRBD1	TRBJ1-2	CASRIGGTALYGYTF
TRBV7-3	.	TRBJ2-2	CASSLIRSSDSNTGELFF
TRBV29-1	TRBD2	TRBJ2-5	CSVILGTSEREQYF
TRBV9	TRBD1	TRBJ2-5	CASSVRQGVEETQYF
TRBV19	TRBD1	TRBJ1-6	CASSIDPGTGARNSPLHF
TRBV5-1	.	TRBJ1-4	CASSFGQTGEKLFF
TRBV5-1	TRBD1	TRBJ1-1	CASSLGTGYTEAFF
TRBV6-5	.	TRBJ1-5	CASRAGYSNQPQHF
TRBV28	.	TRBJ1-1	CASSLQYRDTEAFF
TRBV29-1	.	TRBJ2-1	CSVSGETGFF
TRBV5-1	TRBD2	TRBJ2-3	CASSRTGTSGTDTQYF
TRBV2	TRBD2	TRBJ2-5	CASNSGGARETQYF
TRBV4-3	TRBD1	TRBJ1-5	CASSQDWDRYQPQHF
TRBV6-5	TRBD2	TRBJ2-5	CASSYLLAGGPWEQYF
TRBV28	.	TRBJ2-7	CAVIVFKGGSYEQYF
TRBV7-3	TRBD1	TRBJ1-2	CASSSPGQGIYGYTF
TRBV27	TRBD2	TRBJ2-3	CASSFLAGGPDTQYF
TRBV19	.	TRBJ1-1	CASGQLNTEAFF
TRBV9	.	TRBJ1-1	CASSVGVGMNTEAFF
TRBV14	.	TRBJ1-2	CASSQVKGANYGYTF
TRBV11-1	.	TRBJ2-5	CASSSESLETQYF